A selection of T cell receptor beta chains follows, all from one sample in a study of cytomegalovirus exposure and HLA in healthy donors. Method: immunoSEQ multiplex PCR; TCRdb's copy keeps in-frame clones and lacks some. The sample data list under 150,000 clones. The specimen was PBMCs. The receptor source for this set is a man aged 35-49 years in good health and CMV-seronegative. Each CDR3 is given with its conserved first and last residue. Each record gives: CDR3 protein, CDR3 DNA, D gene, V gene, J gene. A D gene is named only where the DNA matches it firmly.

CDR3: CASSLNGWQFF
DNA: TGTGCCAGCAGTTTAAACGGGTGGCAGTTCTTC
D: NA
V: TRBV28
J: TRBJ2-1

CDR3: CASSYLGQGANEKLFF
DNA: TGTGCCAGCAGTTACCTGGGACAGGGAGCTAATGAAAAACTGTTTTTT
D: TRBD1
V: TRBV6-5
J: TRBJ1-4

CDR3: CASSQDQLGGKETQYF
DNA: TGTGCCAGCAGCCAAGATCAGCTCGGGGGTAAAGAGACCCAGTACTTC
D: NA
V: TRBV4-2
J: TRBJ2-5

CDR3: CAISDGEKLFF
DNA: TGTGCCATCAGTGACGGTGAAAAACTGTTTTTT
D: NA
V: TRBV10-3
J: TRBJ1-4

CDR3: CASSLGTVGNTIYF
DNA: TGTGCCAGCAGCCTGGGGACAGTTGGAAACACCATATATTTT
D: TRBD1
V: TRBV5-5
J: TRBJ1-3

CDR3: CASSSGPTYEQYF
DNA: TGTGCCAGCAGCAGCGGCCCTACCTACGAGCAGTACTTC
D: NA
V: TRBV28
J: TRBJ2-7

CDR3: CASSPRGLAGPDTQYF
DNA: TGTGCCAGCAGCCCCAGGGGACTAGCGGGGCCAGATACGCAGTATTTT
D: TRBD2
V: TRBV7-3
J: TRBJ2-3

CDR3: CASSSDHREGSEQYF
DNA: TGTGCCAGCAGTTCAGACCACAGGGAGGGAAGCGAGCAGTACTTC
D: NA
V: TRBV11-1
J: TRBJ2-7

CDR3: CASIRGGAFETQYF
DNA: TGTGCCAGCATCCGGGGGGGGGCATTTGAGACCCAGTACTTC
D: TRBD2
V: TRBV5-6
J: TRBJ2-5

CDR3: CASSTGLQPQHF
DNA: TGTGCCAGCTCGACAGGTCTTCAGCCCCAGCATTTT
D: NA
V: TRBV6-5
J: TRBJ1-5

CDR3: CASRSNGEQFF
DNA: TGTGCCAGCAGGTCCAACGGGGAGCAGTTCTTC
D: NA
V: TRBV9
J: TRBJ2-1

CDR3: CASGESTFEQYF
DNA: TGTGCCAGCGGGGAGTCAACCTTCGAGCAGTACTTC
D: NA
V: TRBV7-9
J: TRBJ2-7

CDR3: CASSHLAGMADTQYF
DNA: TGTGCCAGCAGCCATCTAGCGGGGATGGCAGATACGCAGTATTTT
D: TRBD2
V: TRBV11-2
J: TRBJ2-3

CDR3: CASSLAGGGGYEQYF
DNA: TGTGCCAGCAGCTTGGCTGGCGGGGGCGGATACGAGCAGTACTTC
D: NA
V: TRBV5-4
J: TRBJ2-7

CDR3: CASSRQETQYF
DNA: TGTGCCAGCAGCCGTCAAGAGACCCAGTACTTC
D: NA
V: TRBV5-4
J: TRBJ2-5

CDR3: CATARVEGNTGELFF
DNA: TGTGCCACGGCCCGGGTGGAGGGAAACACCGGGGAGCTGTTTTTT
D: NA
V: TRBV10-3
J: TRBJ2-2

CDR3: CASSTRTSGANTGELFF
DNA: TGTGCCAGCAGCACTCGGACTAGCGGGGCGAACACCGGGGAGCTGTTTTTT
D: TRBD2
V: TRBV9
J: TRBJ2-2

CDR3: CATSALTSGGADTQYF
DNA: TGTGCCACCAGCGCCCTCACTAGCGGGGGGGCTGATACGCAGTATTTT
D: TRBD2
V: TRBV15
J: TRBJ2-3

CDR3: CASSGREGWNTGELFF
DNA: TGTGCCAGCAGCGGAAGGGAGGGATGGAACACCGGGGAGCTGTTTTTT
D: TRBD2
V: TRBV7-6
J: TRBJ2-2

CDR3: CASSQDPQGQNIQYF
DNA: TGCGCCAGCAGCCAAGATCCCCAGGGGCAAAACATTCAGTACTTC
D: NA
V: TRBV4-3
J: TRBJ2-4

CDR3: CASSLDPGGSLGRYTF
DNA: TGTGCCAGCAGCTTAGACCCAGGGGGCTCTTTAGGTCGCTACACCTTC
D: TRBD1
V: TRBV7-6
J: TRBJ1-2

CDR3: CASSPSRGPGELFF
DNA: TGTGCCAGCTCCCCAAGCAGGGGCCCCGGGGAGCTGTTTTTT
D: NA
V: TRBV6-1
J: TRBJ2-2

CDR3: CASSLWGTGSGYTF
DNA: TGTGCCAGCAGCTTGTGGGGGACAGGGAGCGGCTACACCTTC
D: TRBD1
V: TRBV5-8
J: TRBJ1-2

CDR3: CASSQPRDIDEKLFF
DNA: TGTGCCAGCAGCCAACCTCGGGACATTGATGAAAAACTGTTTTTT
D: NA
V: TRBV4-2
J: TRBJ1-4

CDR3: CASSPEGGSIYNSPLHF
DNA: TGTGCCAGTAGTCCGGAAGGGGGAAGTATTTATAATTCACCCCTCCACTTT
D: NA
V: TRBV19
J: TRBJ1-6

CDR3: CASSLEGRRTEAFF
DNA: TGCGCCAGCAGCTTGGAGGGCAGGAGGACTGAAGCTTTCTTT
D: NA
V: TRBV5-1
J: TRBJ1-1

CDR3: CASSERDNSPLHF
DNA: TGTGCCAGCAGTGAACGGGATAATTCACCCCTCCACTTT
D: NA
V: TRBV6-5
J: TRBJ1-6

CDR3: CASSLSGGSYNSPLHF
DNA: TGTGCCAGCAGCTTATCGGGGGGCTCCTATAATTCACCCCTCCACTTT
D: NA
V: TRBV7-3
J: TRBJ1-6

CDR3: CASSRQGYYGYTF
DNA: TGTGCCAGCAGTCGACAGGGTTACTATGGCTACACCTTC
D: TRBD1
V: TRBV28
J: TRBJ1-2

CDR3: CASSLTSYTEAFF
DNA: TGTGCCAGCAGCTTAACGTCGTACACTGAAGCTTTCTTT
D: NA
V: TRBV7-3
J: TRBJ1-1

CDR3: CASSVGQGRTEAFF
DNA: TGTGCCAGCAGCGTCGGACAGGGGAGGACTGAAGCTTTCTTT
D: TRBD1
V: TRBV9
J: TRBJ1-1

CDR3: CASKGIDEQFF
DNA: TGTGCCAGTAAGGGGATCGATGAGCAGTTCTTC
D: NA
V: TRBV19
J: TRBJ2-1

CDR3: CASSQNMGQLYNEQFF
DNA: TGTGCCAGCAGCCAAAATATGGGGCAGTTATACAATGAGCAGTTCTTC
D: NA
V: TRBV14
J: TRBJ2-1

CDR3: CASSPISSYNEQFF
DNA: TGTGCCAGCTCACCCATCAGCTCCTACAATGAGCAGTTCTTC
D: NA
V: TRBV18
J: TRBJ2-1

CDR3: CATNDPTGYYGYTF
DNA: TGTGCCACCAACGACCCGACGGGTTATTATGGCTACACCTTC
D: NA
V: TRBV15
J: TRBJ1-2

CDR3: CATSRETGAQETQYF
DNA: TGTGCCACCAGCAGGGAGACAGGGGCCCAAGAGACCCAGTACTTC
D: TRBD1
V: TRBV15
J: TRBJ2-5

CDR3: CASGTYSYEQYF
DNA: TGTGCCAGCGGGACATACTCCTACGAGCAGTACTTC
D: NA
V: TRBV2
J: TRBJ2-7

CDR3: CASSRTGISNYGYTF
DNA: TGTGCCAGCAGCCGGACAGGGATCTCTAACTATGGCTACACCTTC
D: TRBD1
V: TRBV7-9
J: TRBJ1-2

CDR3: CASSPGAGGSVGTGELFF
DNA: TGTGCCAGCAGCCCTGGAGCGGGGGGGTCAGTAGGCACCGGGGAGCTGTTTTTT
D: TRBD2
V: TRBV9
J: TRBJ2-2

CDR3: CSVEQYEGQPQHF
DNA: TGCAGCGTTGAACAGTACGAGGGTCAGCCCCAGCATTTT
D: NA
V: TRBV29-1
J: TRBJ1-5

CDR3: CASSQDQGPYEQYF
DNA: TGCGCCAGCAGCCAAGATCAGGGGCCTTACGAGCAGTACTTC
D: NA
V: TRBV4-3
J: TRBJ2-7

CDR3: CASSPRGQGPFEEFF
DNA: TGTGCCAGCAGCCCCCGTGGACAGGGCCCCTTTGAAGAGTTCTTC
D: TRBD1
V: TRBV9
J: TRBJ2-1

CDR3: CASSIRYGTSIDEQFF
DNA: TGTGCCAGTAGTATTAGGTATGGGACTAGCATCGATGAGCAGTTCTTC
D: TRBD2
V: TRBV19
J: TRBJ2-1